The 30 T cell receptor beta chains presented below share a single source sample, sequenced in a study of patients and donors after allogeneic stem cell transplantation. MiXCR was run by TCRdb on the RT-PCR reads, yielding one entry per CDR3 protein. The sample has some 880,000 distinct CDR3 sequences; more than 15% are singletons. The sequenced sample consisted of blood, either unsorted or a sorted T cell fraction (not recorded which). Every receptor here comes from a human donor who was either an allogeneic HSCT recipient or a stem cell or donor lymphocyte infusion donor (not recorded which). It is not recorded whose cells these are; they may come from a transplant donor.

This clonotype turned up a few times. The chain couples TRBV6-5 to TRBJ1-1; D call uncertain. The V and J ends lost 0 bases and 0 bases respectively, with 11 bases between them. This CDR3 has 16 residues. The germline gives CDR1 MNHEY, CDR2 SVGAGI. CDR3 in amino acids: CASSYSYSLMNTEAFF. The CDR3 DNA follows: TGTGCCAGCAGTTACTCTTACAGCCTCATGAACACTGAAGCTTTCTTT.

In this sample, this clonotype turned up a few times. This chain's CDR3 is CSATLTYEQYF. As DNA, the CDR3 is TGCAGTGCTACACTAACCTACGAGCAGTACTTC. The chain combines TRBV20-1 with TRBJ2-7; D ambiguous. The V gene's germline CDR1 is DFQATT and CDR2 SNEGSKA (reference sequence). The CDR3 is 11 residues long. V was trimmed by 4 bases and J by 2 bases, leaving 6 bases between them.

This rearrangement joins TRBV28 to TRBJ1-5; 7 bases are shared with TRBD1. The CDR3 has 14 residues. Germline V gene data show CDR1 as MDHEN and CDR2 as SYDVKM. The ends lost 3 bases at V and 9 bases at J; junction bases unmatched: 8. CDR3 DNA: TGTGCCAGCAGTTTTCAAGGGGGCATGCGGCCCCAGCATTTT. Translation gives CASSFQGGMRPQHF. The full variable domain, rest sourced from reference TRBV28 and TRBJ1-5, is DVKVTQSSRYLVKRTGEKVFLECVQDMDHENMFWYRQDPGLGLRLIYFSYDVKMKEKGDIPEGYSVSREKKERFSLILESASTNQTSMYLCASSFQGGMRPQHFGDGTRLSIL.

The chain links TRBV12-3 or TRBV12-4 to TRBJ2-7, with TRBD2 matching 11 bases. The CDR3 consists of 16 residues. Germline trimming cut 5 bases from V and 5 bases from J; bases unmatched to any gene: 11. Here the CDR3 reads CASSPHSGLAAHEQYF. DNA for the CDR3: TGTGCCAGCAGTCCACACTCGGGACTAGCGGCCCACGAGCAGTACTTC.

The genes are TRBV4-1 and TRBJ2-3; 8 bases agree with TRBD2. J gave up 5 bases and V 1 base, and 11 bases lay outside the gene matches. CDR3 size: 17 residues. Germline CDR1 MGHRA, CDR2 YSYEKL. The CDR3 nucleotides read TGCGCCAGCAGCCAAGTTGTGGCGGGGGGCCGTGGAGATACGCAGTATTTT. Amino acid sequence: CASSQVVAGGRGDTQYF.

This chain connects TRBV20-1 to TRBJ2-1; D perhaps matches TRBD2 (6 bases). Trimming took off 6 bases at V and 4 bases at J, with 22 bases between the two ends. The germline V gene encodes CDR1 DFQATT and CDR2 SNEGSKA (reference sequence). This CDR3 region has 16 residues. CDR3 region: CSALLRASVWYNEQFF. The DNA for the CDR3 is TGCAGTGCCCTTCTAAGGGCTAGCGTGTGGTACAATGAGCAGTTCTTC.

V gene TRBV12-5 combines with J gene TRBJ1-2; tentative D call: TRBD1 (5 bases). CDR3 length: 15 residues. Trimming removed 2 bases at V and 5 bases at J, with 15 bases between. Germline CDR1 and CDR2: LGHNT and FRNRAP. Written as DNA, the CDR3 is TGTGCTAGTGGTTTGACAACCGGCGGGGGTTATGGCTACACCTTC. This sequence encodes CASGLTTGGGYGYTF.

There are a few counts of this clonotype. The J gene is TRBJ1-1, the V gene TRBV20-1; maybe TRBD1 (6 bases). The CDR3 has 13 residues. From germline, CDR1 is DFQATT and CDR2 SNEGSKA (reference sequence). The V gene lost 6 bases and the J gene lost 1 base, with 12 bases spanning the gap. CDR3 bases: TGCAGTGCCGAAACAGGGTCGAACACTGAAGCTTTCTTT. Translating it yields CSAETGSNTEAFF.

V gene TRBV6-5 combines with J gene TRBJ2-7, with D uncertain. The CDR3 is 11 amino acids. V was pared by 4 bases and J by 4 bases, with 5 bases between. The germline gives CDR1 MNHEY, CDR2 SVGAGI. CDR3 coding DNA: TGTGCCAGCAGTTGGAAGTACGAGCAGTACTTC. Protein sequence: CASSWKYEQYF.

This clonotype showed up just a few times. The V and J genes are TRBV5-1 and TRBJ2-1, with D perhaps TRBD1 (6 bases). Germline V gene lookup returns CDR1 SGHRS and CDR2 YFSETQ. The V end lost 2 bases, the J end lost 0 bases, and 12 bases lay between the germline ends. The CDR3 extends over 16 amino acids. This CDR3 reads CASSFSGDLSYNEQFF. DNA for the CDR3: TGCGCCAGCAGCTTCTCAGGGGACCTCTCCTACAATGAGCAGTTCTTC. The variable domain in full, completed from reference TRBV5-1 and TRBJ2-1, reads KAGVTQTPRYLIKTRGQQVTLSCSPISGHRSVSWYQQTPGQGLQFLFEYFSETQRNKGNFPGRFSGRQFSNSRSEMNVSTLELGDSALYLCASSFSGDLSYNEQFFGPGTRLTVL.

This chain uses TRBV12-3 or TRBV12-4 with TRBJ2-7; a possible D gene is TRBD2 (6 bases). The CDR3 totals 15 residues. With 6 bases removed from V and 0 bases from J, the gap between germline ends came to 15 bases. Written as DNA, the CDR3 is TGTGCCAGCAGCGACCGGGACTTGAGCTCCTACGAGCAGTACTTC. It is translated as CASSDRDLSSYEQYF.

This clonotype was observed at least ten times. V is TRBV5-1 and J is TRBJ2-5; the D gene is possibly TRBD1 (6 bases). CDR3 size: 14 residues. CDR1 and CDR2 from the germline V gene are SGHRS and YFSETQ. V dropped 2 bases and J dropped 5 bases, with 13 bases sitting between them. CDR3 residues: CASSFKGGMETQYF. The CDR3 coding sequence is TGCGCCAGCAGCTTTAAAGGGGGAATGGAGACCCAGTACTTC.

This sequence joins TRBV20-1 and TRBJ1-6; D gene ambiguous. Trimming stripped 2 bases from V and 0 bases from J, with 11 bases between. Germline assignment: CDR1 DFQATT and CDR2 SNEGSKA (reference sequence). CDR3 size: 16 residues. This chain's CDR3 is CSARNRSSSYNSPLHF. CDR3 DNA: TGCAGTGCTAGAAACCGGTCGAGCTCCTATAATTCACCCCTCCACTTT.

This clonotype was seen only a few times. The J gene is TRBJ2-7, the V gene TRBV5-6; D possibly corresponds to TRBD2 (5 bases). From germline, CDR1 is SGHDT and CDR2 YYEEEE. The CDR3 contains 14 residues. V lost 4 bases to trimming and J lost 4 bases, with 15 bases between them. The CDR3 DNA reads TGTGCCAGCAGCCTTAACGGGCTAGCATACGAGCAGTACTTC. Translation: CASSLNGLAYEQYF.

V and J are TRBV15 and TRBJ1-6, with 8 bases fitting TRBD1. Trimming took 7 bases from V and 7 from J; bases not matched to a gene: 6. The CDR3 consists of 14 residues. Germline CDR1 and CDR2: LNHNV and YYDKDF (reference sequence). The CDR3 DNA is TGTGCCACCACCCCGGACAGGGCCAATTCACCCCTCCACTTT. It encodes CATTPDRANSPLHF. The entire variable domain, with the rest obtained from reference TRBV15 and TRBJ1-6, is as follows: DAMVIQNPRYQVTQFGKPVTLSCSQTLNHNVMYWYQQKSSQAPKLLFHYYDKDFNNEADTPDNFQSRRPNTSFCFLDIRSPGLGDTAMYLCATTPDRANSPLHFGNGTRLTVT.

This clonotype was found a few times. V and J are TRBV5-1 and TRBJ1-2; maybe TRBD1 (5 bases). Germline lookup yields CDR1 SGHRS and CDR2 YFSETQ. This CDR3 has 16 residues. V shed 2 bases and J shed 4 bases, with 18 bases lying between them. For the CDR3, the DNA is TGCGCCAGCAGCTTAGCATCGGGACGGACCGTCTATGGCTACACCTTC. Its translation is CASSLASGRTVYGYTF.

The genes are TRBV6-5 and TRBJ1-3; D not resolved. Trimming cost V 4 bases and J 8 bases, with 21 bases left between them. The germline V gene encodes CDR1 MNHEY and CDR2 SVGAGI. The CDR3 contains 16 residues. The CDR3 reads CASSSPGLSKGDTIYF. The CDR3 coding sequence is TGTGCCAGCAGTTCACCGGGTCTTTCTAAAGGAGACACCATATATTTT.

This clonotype was detected only a few times. The rearrangement links TRBV10-3 to TRBJ2-2; TRBD1 matches 7 bases. V was pared by 6 bases and J by 3 bases, with 7 bases of the junction left unmatched. The CDR3 covers 15 residues. Germline V gene sequence: CDR1 ENHRY, CDR2 SYGVKD. In DNA form, the CDR3 reads TGTGCCATCAGGCTGACAGGGAAGGACACCGGGGAGCTGTTTTTT. Protein sequence: CAIRLTGKDTGELFF.

V usage is TRBV27 and J usage is TRBJ2-3; possibly TRBD1 or TRBD2 for D (5 bases each). The CDR3 sequence is 13 residues long. V lost 8 bases to trimming and J lost 2 bases, with 11 bases between them. Germline V gene lookup returns CDR1 MNHEY and CDR2 SMNVEV (reference sequence). Here the CDR3 reads CASGDPYTDTQYF. CDR3 DNA sequence: TGTGCCAGCGGGGACCCCTACACAGATACGCAGTATTTT.

This clonotype was counted between two and nine times. The V and J genes are TRBV30 and TRBJ1-1; D is possibly TRBD1 (6 bases). Germline V gene data show CDR1 as GTSNPN and CDR2 as SVGIG (reference sequence). The CDR3 loop spans 11 amino acids. Between the trimmed V and J ends, which lost 4 bases and 11 bases, there was a span of 14 bases. DNA for the CDR3: TGTGCCTGGACGGTTGACAGGATGGCTTTCTTT. This encodes CAWTVDRMAFF.

Only a few counts were recorded for this clonotype. The chain carries TRBV5-1 and TRBJ2-1; D is uncertain. The V gene's germline CDR1 is SGHRS and CDR2 YFSETQ. Trimming pared 4 bases from V and 9 bases from J, leaving 14 bases between. The CDR3 totals 13 residues. The CDR3 region is CASSRLDGREQFF. CDR3 nucleotide sequence: TGCGCCAGCAGCCGCCTAGATGGCCGTGAGCAGTTCTTC. Using reference TRBV5-1 and TRBJ2-1 for the parts outside the CDR3, the full variable domain is KAGVTQTPRYLIKTRGQQVTLSCSPISGHRSVSWYQQTPGQGLQFLFEYFSETQRNKGNFPGRFSGRQFSNSRSEMNVSTLELGDSALYLCASSRLDGREQFFGPGTRLTVL.

This rearrangement joins TRBV19 to TRBJ2-2, with 9 bases fitting TRBD2. This CDR3 is 16 amino acids long. Germline assignment: CDR1 LNHDA and CDR2 SQIVND (reference sequence). Trimming removed 5 bases from V and 0 bases from J; junction bases left unmatched: 4. CDR3 bases: TGTGCCAGTAGTCCGCCTAGCGGGACGAACACCGGGGAGCTGTTTTTT. It translates to CASSPPSGTNTGELFF.

The chain combines TRBV20-1 with TRBJ2-7, with D tentatively TRBD2 (6 bases). The germline gives CDR1 DFQATT, CDR2 SNEGSKA (reference sequence). There are 11 residues in the CDR3. The DNA of the CDR3 is TGCGGATATAGCGGACCCTACGAGCAGTACTTC. Its translation: CGYSGPYEQYF.

Many counts were recorded for this clonotype. This chain uses TRBV5-1 with TRBJ2-1; 7 bases align to TRBD2. With 3 bases clipped from V and 3 bases from J, the junction kept 6 bases outside the gene matches. The CDR3 runs 15 residues. From germline, CDR1 is SGHRS and CDR2 YFSETQ. The CDR3 region has the DNA TGCGCCAGCAGCTCTCCGGGACTAAGCTACAATGAGCAGTTCTTC. Its protein is CASSSPGLSYNEQFF.

This clonotype was seen repeatedly, ten times or more. The chain employs TRBV20-1 and TRBJ1-1; D not resolved. This CDR3 has 11 amino acids. The germline CDR1 and CDR2 sequences are DFQATT and SNEGSKA (reference sequence). V was shortened by 6 bases and J by 0 bases, with 5 bases between the two germline ends. The CDR3 DNA reads TGCAGTGCCCTCATGAACACTGAAGCTTTCTTT. Amino acid sequence: CSALMNTEAFF.

The chain combines TRBV3-1 with TRBJ1-2, with D possibly TRBD1 on 6 matching bases. This CDR3 comprises 15 residues. The V gene lost 3 bases and the J gene lost 2 bases, with 13 bases spanning the gap. In germline, CDR1 is LGHDT, CDR2 YNNKEL (reference sequence). The DNA of the CDR3 is TGTGCCAGCAGCCACGGGACACCTCTCAACTATGGCTACACCTTC. This encodes CASSHGTPLNYGYTF.

The chain recombines TRBV21-1 with TRBJ2-7; TRBD1 reflects the table's D call only, with no check against the DNA. TRBV21-1 corresponds to a pseudogene. The CDR3 extends over 15 amino acids. The CDR3 DNA is TGTGCCAGCAGCGCCCGGGACCGACGATATTACGAGCAGTACTTC. Encoded protein: CASSARDRRYYEQYF.

This chain connects TRBV28 to TRBJ2-7; TRBD2 might be the D (6 bases). V lost 6 bases to trimming and J lost 1 base, with 16 bases between them. Looked up from germline, CDR1 is MDHEN and CDR2 is SYDVKM. The CDR3 loop spans 15 amino acids. DNA of the CDR3: TGTGCCAGCAGGCCGGAAGGGACTGTATCCTACGAGCAGTACTTC. Translating gives CASRPEGTVSYEQYF. The full variable domain, completed using reference TRBV28 and TRBJ2-7, is DVKVTQSSRYLVKRTGEKVFLECVQDMDHENMFWYRQDPGLGLRLIYFSYDVKMKEKGDIPEGYSVSREKKERFSLILESASTNQTSMYLCASRPEGTVSYEQYFGPGTRLTVT.

The chain uses TRBV10-3 and TRBJ2-5; TRBD2 matches 7 bases. V dropped 0 bases and J dropped 2; count of bases not matched to a gene: 3. The CDR3 extends over 15 amino acids. CDR1 is ENHRY, CDR2 SYGVKD, per germline. CDR3 amino acids: CAISESSGLQETQYF. The CDR3 DNA sequence: TGTGCCATCAGTGAGTCTAGCGGGTTACAAGAGACCCAGTACTTC.

The rearrangement links TRBV20-1 to TRBJ2-7, with D possibly being TRBD2 (8 bases). The CDR3 is 14 amino acids. V was clipped by 3 bases and J by 3 bases, with 15 bases between them. The V gene's germline CDR1 is DFQATT and CDR2 SNEGSKA (reference sequence). DNA of the CDR3: TGCAGTGCTAGTAGCGGGGACAGACACTACGAGCAGTACTTC. Its protein product is CSASSGDRHYEQYF.